Below are 16 T cell receptor beta chains sequenced from a single sample in a study of blood T cells in healthy people across ages. Primed by a sample-barcoded 5' primer and a J-beta primer mix, a second PCR proceeded for about 6 to 12 cycles. In TCRdb, the 5' RACE reads were re-called with MiXCR into one record per CDR3 protein. Of hundreds of thousands of distinct CDR3 sequences in the sample, nearly 60% were seen once. Material: blood. The receptors were gathered from a man in his thirties or forties in good health.

The J gene is TRBJ2-1, the V gene TRBV20-1; 11 bases agree with TRBD2. The trim removed 3 bases at V and 0 bases at J, leaving 10 bases unmatched. CDR3 length: 18 amino acids. Germline loops: CDR1 DFQATT, CDR2 SNEGSKA (reference sequence). DNA for the CDR3: TGCAGTGCTAGTGTCCTAGCGGGGGGCCTTAGCTCCTACAATGAGCAGTTCTTC. It encodes CSASVLAGGLSSYNEQFF.

This clonotype was observed a few times. The rearrangement uses TRBV20-1 and TRBJ1-2, with 7 bases aligning to TRBD1. V lost 5 bases to trimming and J lost 4 bases; unmatched junction nucleotides: 10. Germline lookup yields CDR1 DFQATT and CDR2 SNEGSKA (reference sequence). The CDR3 runs 14 residues. CDR3 nucleotides: TGCAGTGCTTCCGGCGCGGGACAGATCTATGGCTACACCTTC. Protein sequence: CSASGAGQIYGYTF.

In the case of this clonotype: One junction end does not reproduce the germline sequence, and a read error may be involved. The V gene is TRBV4-3, the J gene TRBJ2-1; D is possibly TRBD1 (6 bases). The CDR3 totals 16 residues. Looked up from germline, CDR1 is LGHNA and CDR2 is YSLEER. CDR3 residues: CAGSQDLRTDFNEQFF. The CDR3 DNA follows: TGCGCCGGCAGCCAAGATCTCCGGACAGACTTCAATGAGCAGTTCTTC.

This clonotype was recorded a few times. V usage is TRBV7-2 and J usage is TRBJ1-4, with TRBD1 as a possible D gene (6 bases). Trimming removed 2 bases at V and 8 bases at J, with 18 bases between. The CDR3 totals 16 residues. The V gene's germline CDR1 is SGHTA and CDR2 FQGNSA. CDR3: CASSLTTSGAREKLFF. The DNA of the CDR3 is TGTGCCAGCAGCTTAACCACTTCAGGGGCCAGGGAAAAACTGTTTTTT.

The chain has TRBV30 and TRBJ2-1, with D tentatively TRBD2 (5 bases). Germline CDR1 and CDR2: GTSNPN and SVGIG (reference sequence). Trimming pared 4 bases from V and 4 bases from J, leaving 17 bases between. The CDR3 length is 15 residues. CDR3: CAWMNPEGTYNEQFF. CDR3 nucleotide sequence: TGTGCCTGGATGAACCCCGAGGGAACTTACAATGAGCAGTTCTTC.

The chain links TRBV29-1 to TRBJ2-7; a weak D match, TRBD1 (6 bases). This CDR3 is 13 amino acids long. Per germline, CDR1 SQVTM and CDR2 ANQGSEA. The V end lost 7 bases, the J end lost 6 bases, and 19 bases lay between the germline ends. Written as DNA, the CDR3 is TGCAGCGCAACGGCACAGGGCGTGGGCGAGCAGTACTTC. Translation: CSATAQGVGEQYF.

The V and J genes are TRBV3-1 and TRBJ2-1, with 7 bases aligning to TRBD2. Trimming cost V 2 bases and J 6 bases; bases outside gene matches: 7. In germline, CDR1 is LGHDT, CDR2 YNNKEL (reference sequence). The CDR3 runs 15 residues. DNA of the CDR3: TGTGCCAGCAGCCAAAGCCGCGGACTAGGCAATGAGCAGTTCTTC. Translated: CASSQSRGLGNEQFF.

J is TRBJ2-3 and V is TRBV21-1; the D call in the table, TRBD1, was not verified against the DNA. TRBV21-1 is a pseudogene segment. The CDR3 runs 14 residues. In nucleotides, the CDR3 is TGTGCCACGGCGAGGACAGGGTGGACAGATACGCAGTATTTT. This sequence encodes CATARTGWTDTQYF.

The CDR3 protein is CATSRVSYQETQYF. The DNA of the CDR3 is TGTGCCACCAGCAGAGTCTCGTACCAAGAGACCCAGTACTTC. The V call is TRBV15, the J call TRBJ2-5; D call uncertain. The length of the CDR3 is 14 residues. Trimming took off 1 base at V and 0 bases at J, with 6 bases between the two ends. Per the germline V gene, CDR1 is LNHNV and CDR2 is YYDKDF (reference sequence).

The chain links TRBV7-6 to TRBJ1-5; the D is unclear. Germline assignment: CDR1 SGHVS and CDR2 FNYEAQ. Trimming stripped 8 bases from V and 1 base from J, with 12 bases between. The CDR3 consists of 14 residues. CDR3 protein: CASGLCTSNQPQHF. The CDR3 nucleotides read TGTGCCAGCGGTCTTTGCACGAGCAATCAGCCCCAGCATTTT.

The rearrangement joins TRBV6-6 to TRBJ1-2, with TRBD1 matching 8 bases. Germline V lookup: CDR1 MNHNY, CDR2 SVGAGI (reference sequence). Trimming cost V 3 bases and J 6 bases; bases outside gene matches: 3. The CDR3 covers 13 residues. Here the CDR3 reads CASSYQGANGYTF. The CDR3 DNA reads as TGTGCCAGCAGTTATCAGGGGGCCAATGGCTACACCTTC.

Only a few counts were recorded for this clonotype. This chain links TRBV7-2 with TRBJ2-5, with no clear D. This CDR3 spans 13 amino acids. The ends were cut back, 5 bases at V and 5 bases at J, with 12 bases in the middle. CDR1 SGHTA and CDR2 FQGNSA come from the germline V gene. CDR3 residues: CASSVRVSETQYF. The DNA of the CDR3 is TGTGCCAGCAGCGTAAGAGTCAGTGAGACCCAGTACTTC.

The gene calls are TRBV6-2 or TRBV6-3 and TRBJ2-7; no clear D gene. Germline V gene lookup returns CDR1 MNHEY and CDR2 SVGEGT. This CDR3 region has 15 residues. Trimming cost V 2 bases and J 0 bases, with 11 bases left between them. The CDR3 loop reads CASSYAPSSSYEQYF. For the CDR3, the DNA is TGTGCCAGCAGTTACGCCCCGTCTAGCTCCTACGAGCAGTACTTC.

A few counts support this clonotype. V and J are TRBV10-3 and TRBJ1-2; 9 nucleotides line up with TRBD1. V trimming: 8 bases; J trimming: 6 bases; junction bases outside the gene matches: 4. This CDR3 has 12 residues. Germline-derived CDR1 and CDR2 are ENHRY and SYGVKD. CDR3 amino acids: CAIARDRDGYTF. The DNA of the CDR3 is TGTGCCATCGCCCGGGACAGGGATGGCTACACCTTC.

This clonotype was recorded once. The V and J genes are TRBV7-2 and TRBJ2-5; weak D call: TRBD2 (6 bases). This CDR3 spans 16 amino acids. V lost 2 bases, J lost 5 bases, and 18 bases lay in between. The germline V gene encodes CDR1 SGHTA and CDR2 FQGNSA. Written as DNA, the CDR3 is TGTGCCAGCAGCTTAATTTACGGGAGTGCGGGGGAGACCCAGTACTTC. It yields the protein CASSLIYGSAGETQYF. Using reference TRBV7-2 and TRBJ2-5 for the parts outside the CDR3, the full variable domain is GAGVSQSPSNKVTEKGKDVELRCDPISGHTALYWYRQSLGQGLEFLIYFQGNSAPDKSGLPSDRFSAERTGGSVSTLTIQRTQQEDSAVYLCASSLIYGSAGETQYFGPGTRLLVL.

J is TRBJ2-3 and V is TRBV7-2, with D hard to call. Trimming stripped 0 bases from V and 4 bases from J, with 11 bases between. From germline, CDR1 is SGHTA and CDR2 FQGNSA. The CDR3 loop spans 15 amino acids. The CDR3 DNA is TGTGCCAGCAGCTTAGCAGCCCCAAGGTCAGATACGCAGTATTTT. Translation: CASSLAAPRSDTQYF.